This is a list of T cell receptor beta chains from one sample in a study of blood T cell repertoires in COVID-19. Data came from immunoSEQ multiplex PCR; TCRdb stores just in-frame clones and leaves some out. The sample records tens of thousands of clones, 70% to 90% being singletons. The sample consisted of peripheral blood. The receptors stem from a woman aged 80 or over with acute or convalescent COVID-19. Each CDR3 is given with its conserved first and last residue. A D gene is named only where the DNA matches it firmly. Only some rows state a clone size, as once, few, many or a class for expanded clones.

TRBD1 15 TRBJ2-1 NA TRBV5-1 CASSAGQGTYNEQFF TGCGCCAGCAGCGCCGGACAGGGGACCTACAATGAGCAGTTCTTC
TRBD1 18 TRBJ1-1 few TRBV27 CASSRLGQGRPMNTEAFF TGTGCCAGCAGCAGACTGGGACAGGGTAGGCCTATGAACACTGAAGCTTTCTTT
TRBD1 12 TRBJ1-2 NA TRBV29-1 CSVKQARDSGFF TGCAGCGTAAAACAGGCCCGGGACAGTGGGTTTTTC
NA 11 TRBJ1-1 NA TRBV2 CASITRFEAFF TGTGCCAGCATTACTAGGTTCGAAGCTTTCTTT
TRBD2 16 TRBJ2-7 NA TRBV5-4 CASSWGSGGSSYEQYF TGTGCCAGCAGCTGGGGTAGCGGGGGGAGCTCCTACGAGCAGTACTTC
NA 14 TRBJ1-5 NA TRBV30 CAWSVGAVRQPQHF TGTGCCTGGAGTGTTGGGGCAGTTCGTCAGCCCCAGCATTTT
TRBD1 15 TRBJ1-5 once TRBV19 CASSTIDRGLQPQHF TGTGCCAGTAGTACCATCGACAGGGGGCTCCAGCCCCAGCATTTT
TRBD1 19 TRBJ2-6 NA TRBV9 CASSPQPGQGLTGANVLTF TGTGCCAGCAGCCCGCAGCCGGGACAGGGGCTTACTGGGGCCAACGTCCTGACTTTC
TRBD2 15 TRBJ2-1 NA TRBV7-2 CASSVVTSGYNEQFF TGTGCCAGCAGCGTAGTGACTAGCGGATACAATGAGCAGTTCTTC
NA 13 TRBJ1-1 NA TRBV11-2 CASSLIPGTEAFF TGTGCCAGCAGCCTCATCCCGGGGACTGAAGCTTTCTTT
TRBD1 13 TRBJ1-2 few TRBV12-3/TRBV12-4 CASSLDRSYGYTF TGTGCCAGCAGTTTGGACAGGTCCTATGGCTACACCTTC
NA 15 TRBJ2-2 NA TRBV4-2 CASSQEERNTGELFF TGTGCCAGCAGCCAAGAGGAGAGGAACACCGGGGAGCTGTTTTTT
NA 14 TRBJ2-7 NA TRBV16 CASSPNPSGYEQYF TGTGCCAGCAGCCCAAACCCCAGCGGCTACGAGCAGTACTTC
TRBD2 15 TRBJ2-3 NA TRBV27 CASSLAGDRTDTQYF TGTGCCAGCAGTCTAGCGGGGGACCGCACAGATACGCAGTATTTT
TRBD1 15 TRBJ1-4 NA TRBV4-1 CASSQTDRGGEKLFF TGCGCCAGCAGCCAAACTGACAGGGGCGGTGAAAAACTGTTTTTT
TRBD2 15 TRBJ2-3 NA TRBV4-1 CASSHLAGSTDTQYF TGCGCCAGCAGCCACTTAGCGGGGAGCACAGATACGCAGTATTTT
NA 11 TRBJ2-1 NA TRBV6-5 CASSQRGEQFF TGTGCCAGCAGTCAGCGTGGCGAGCAGTTCTTC
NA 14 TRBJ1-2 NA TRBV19 CASSAGTHNYGYTF TGTGCCAGTAGTGCCGGGACACACAACTATGGCTACACCTTC
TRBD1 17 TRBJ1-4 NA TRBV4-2 CASSQAGLAGGREKLFF TGTGCCAGCAGCCAAGCTGGTTTAGCAGGGGGTCGGGAAAAACTGTTTTTT
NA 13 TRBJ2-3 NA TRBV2 CASGGAFTDTQYF TGTGCCAGCGGGGGGGCATTCACAGATACGCAGTATTTT
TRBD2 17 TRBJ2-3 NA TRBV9 CASSSRLAGVGTDTQYF TGTGCCAGCAGCTCCCGACTAGCGGGAGTGGGGACAGATACGCAGTATTTT
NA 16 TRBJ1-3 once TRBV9 CASSEGPPAAGNTIYF TGTGCCAGCAGCGAGGGGCCTCCGGCGGCGGGAAACACCATATATTTT
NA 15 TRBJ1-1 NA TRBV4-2 CASSREFGGRTEAFF TGTGCCAGCAGCCGAGAGTTCGGGGGTAGGACTGAAGCTTTCTTT
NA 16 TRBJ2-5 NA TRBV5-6 CASSPTGVTVAETQYF TGTGCCAGCAGCCCGACCGGGGTTACTGTTGCGGAGACCCAGTACTTC
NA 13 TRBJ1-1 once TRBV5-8 CASSSRGVTEAFF TGTGCCAGCAGCTCCAGGGGAGTCACTGAAGCTTTCTTT
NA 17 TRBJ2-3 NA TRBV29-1 CSVQGLVGLLAGDTQYF TGCAGCGTTCAGGGTCTCGTAGGCCTTCTGGCCGGGGATACGCAGTATTTT
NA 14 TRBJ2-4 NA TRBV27 CASTPPGLLNIQYF TGTGCCAGCACCCCTCCGGGACTTTTAAACATTCAGTACTTC
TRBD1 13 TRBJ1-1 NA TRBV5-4 CASSPDRDTEAFF TGTGCCAGCAGCCCAGACAGGGACACTGAAGCTTTCTTT
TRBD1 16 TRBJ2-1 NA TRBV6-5 CASSYTGQGARGGQFF TGTGCCAGCAGTTACACCGGACAGGGGGCGCGAGGTGGGCAGTTCTTC
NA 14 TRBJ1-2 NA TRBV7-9 CASSLEATPSGYTF TGTGCCAGCAGCTTAGAAGCAACCCCGTCTGGCTACACCTTC
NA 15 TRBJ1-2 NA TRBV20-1 CSASGGEGSHYGYTF TGCAGTGCTAGTGGAGGGGAGGGGTCGCACTATGGCTACACCTTC
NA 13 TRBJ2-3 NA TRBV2 CASLRLPTDTQYF TGTGCTAGCCTACGACTACCCACAGATACGCAGTATTTT
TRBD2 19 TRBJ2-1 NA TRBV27 CASSLSGIRASGPYNEQFF TGTGCCAGCAGTTTATCCGGAATAAGGGCTAGCGGGCCCTACAATGAGCAGTTCTTC
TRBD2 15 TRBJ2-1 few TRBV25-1 CASSRLAGIYNEQFF TGTGCCAGCTCACGACTAGCGGGAATCTACAATGAGCAGTTCTTC
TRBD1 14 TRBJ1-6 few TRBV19 CASTPQGYNSPLHF TGTGCCAGTACCCCACAGGGGTATAATTCACCCCTCCACTTT
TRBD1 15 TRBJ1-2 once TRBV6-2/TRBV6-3 CASSSSGTGTYGYTF TGTGCCAGCAGTTCGTCCGGGACAGGGACCTATGGCTACACCTTC
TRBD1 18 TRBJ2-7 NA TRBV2 CASSERSKGQLIAYEQYF TGTGCCAGCAGTGAAAGAAGCAAGGGACAGCTGATAGCCTACGAGCAGTACTTC
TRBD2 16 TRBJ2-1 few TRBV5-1 CASSSGTSGSGDEQFF TGCGCCAGCAGCTCAGGGACTAGCGGGAGTGGCGATGAGCAGTTCTTC
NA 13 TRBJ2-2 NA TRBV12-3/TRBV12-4 CASSFTGNGELFF TGTGCCAGCAGTTTTACAGGGAACGGGGAGCTGTTTTTT
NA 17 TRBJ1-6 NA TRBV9 CASRAGRENSYNSPLHF TGTGCCAGCAGGGCGGGGCGAGAGAACTCCTATAATTCACCCCTCCACTTT
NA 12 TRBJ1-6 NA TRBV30 CAWISGNSPLHF TGTGCCTGGATCAGCGGGAATTCACCCCTCCACTTT
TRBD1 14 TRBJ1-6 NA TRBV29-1 CSVRDRGLNSPLHF TGCAGCGTCCGGGACAGGGGGCTTAATTCACCCCTCCACTTT
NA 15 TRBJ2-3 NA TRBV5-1 CASSLGTQGTDTQYF TGCGCCAGCAGTCTCGGGACACAGGGTACAGATACGCAGTATTTT
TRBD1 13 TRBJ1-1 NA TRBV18 CASSPEGASEAFF TGTGCCAGCTCTCCCGAGGGGGCCAGTGAAGCTTTCTTT
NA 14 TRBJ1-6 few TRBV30 CAWNPGRVYSPLHF TGTGCCTGGAACCCCGGTCGGGTCTATTCACCCCTCCACTTT
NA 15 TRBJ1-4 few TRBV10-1 CASSESNGKNEKLFF TGCGCCAGCAGTGAGTCGAACGGGAAGAATGAAAAACTGTTTTTT
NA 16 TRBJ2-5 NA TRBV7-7 CASSPVGMRGQETQYF TGTGCTAGCAGCCCTGTTGGGATGAGGGGGCAAGAGACCCAGTACTTC
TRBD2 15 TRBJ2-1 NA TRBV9 CASSPASGTYNEQFF TGTGCCAGCAGCCCCGCTAGCGGTACCTACAATGAGCAGTTCTTC
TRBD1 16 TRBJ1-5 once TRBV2 CASRGGTGGTNQPQHF TGTGCCAGCAGGGGCGGGACAGGGGGCACCAATCAGCCCCAGCATTTT
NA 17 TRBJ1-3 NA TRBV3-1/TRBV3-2 CASSQALTVSSGNTIYF TGTGCCAGCAGCCAAGCCCTAACAGTATCCTCTGGAAACACCATATATTTT
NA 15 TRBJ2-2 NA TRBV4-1 CASSQLGVKTGELFF TGCGCCAGCAGCCAACTGGGCGTTAAGACCGGGGAGCTGTTTTTT
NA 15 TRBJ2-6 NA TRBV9 CASSPTFSGANVLTF TGTGCCAGCAGCCCGACATTCTCTGGGGCCAACGTCCTGACTTTC
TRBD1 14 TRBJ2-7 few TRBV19 CASSSGTGGSEQYF TGTGCCAGTAGTTCCGGGACAGGGGGGAGCGAGCAGTACTTC
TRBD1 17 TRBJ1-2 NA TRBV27 CASSLTPRDRVIYGYTF TGTGCCAGCAGTTTAACCCCCAGGGACAGGGTTATCTATGGCTACACCTTC
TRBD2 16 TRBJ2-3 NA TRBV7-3 CASSLSVGGGGDTQYF TGTGCCAGCAGCTTATCTGTTGGCGGGGGAGGAGATACGCAGTATTTT